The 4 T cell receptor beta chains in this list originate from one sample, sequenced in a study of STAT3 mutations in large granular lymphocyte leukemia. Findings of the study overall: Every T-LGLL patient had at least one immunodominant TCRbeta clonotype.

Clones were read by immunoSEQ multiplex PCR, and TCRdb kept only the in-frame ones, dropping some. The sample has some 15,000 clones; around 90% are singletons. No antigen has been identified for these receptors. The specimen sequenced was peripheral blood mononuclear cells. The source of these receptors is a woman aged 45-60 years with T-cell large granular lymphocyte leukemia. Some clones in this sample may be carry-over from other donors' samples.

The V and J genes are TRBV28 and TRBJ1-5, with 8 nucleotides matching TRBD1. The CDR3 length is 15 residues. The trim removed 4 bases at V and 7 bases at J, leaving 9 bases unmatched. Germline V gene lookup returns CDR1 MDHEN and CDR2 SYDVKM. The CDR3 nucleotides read TGTGCCAGCAGTTCCTTGGACAGGGAGGGCCAGCCCCAGCATTTT. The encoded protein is CASSSLDREGQPQHF.

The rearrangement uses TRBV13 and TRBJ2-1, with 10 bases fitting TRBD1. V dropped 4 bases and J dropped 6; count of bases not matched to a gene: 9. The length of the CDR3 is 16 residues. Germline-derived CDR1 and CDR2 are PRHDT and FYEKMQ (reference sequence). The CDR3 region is CASSSRDRGHFNEQFF. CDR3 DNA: TGTGCCAGCAGCTCACGGGACAGGGGCCATTTCAATGAGCAGTTCTTC.

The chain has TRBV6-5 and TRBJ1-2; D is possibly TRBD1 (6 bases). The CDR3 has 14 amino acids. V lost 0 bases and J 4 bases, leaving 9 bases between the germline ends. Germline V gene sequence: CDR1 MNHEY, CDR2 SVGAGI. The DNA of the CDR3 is TGTGCCAGCAGTTACTCCAGGGGCCCCTATGGCTACACCTTC. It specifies CASSYSRGPYGYTF.

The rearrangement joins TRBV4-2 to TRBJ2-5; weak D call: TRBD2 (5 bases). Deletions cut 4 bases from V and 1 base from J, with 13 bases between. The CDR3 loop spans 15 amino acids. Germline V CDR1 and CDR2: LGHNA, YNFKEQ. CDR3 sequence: CASSLVGSAQETQYF. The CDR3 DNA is TGTGCCAGCAGCCTGGTTGGGAGTGCCCAAGAGACCCAGTACTTC.